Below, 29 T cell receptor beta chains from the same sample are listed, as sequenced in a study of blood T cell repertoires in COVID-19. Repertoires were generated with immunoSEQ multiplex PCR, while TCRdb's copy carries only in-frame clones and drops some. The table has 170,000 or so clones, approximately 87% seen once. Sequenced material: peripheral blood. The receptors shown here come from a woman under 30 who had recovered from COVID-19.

DNA of the CDR3: TGTGCCAGCAGCCAGGGACTAGCGGTCCAAGAGACCCAGTACTTC. Translating gives CASSQGLAVQETQYF. The rearrangement links TRBV5-6 to TRBJ2-5; 11 nucleotides agree with TRBD2. Germline CDR1 is SGHDT and CDR2 is YYEEEE. CDR3 length: 15 amino acids. The V gene end was trimmed by 4 bases and the J gene end by 1 base; junction bases not matched to a gene: 3.

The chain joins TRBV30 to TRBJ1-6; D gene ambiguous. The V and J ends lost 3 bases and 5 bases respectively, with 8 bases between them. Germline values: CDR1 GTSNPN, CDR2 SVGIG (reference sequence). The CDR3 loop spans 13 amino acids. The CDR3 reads CAWRAGNNSPLHF. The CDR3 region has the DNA TGTGCCTGGAGGGCAGGCAATAATTCACCCCTCCACTTT.

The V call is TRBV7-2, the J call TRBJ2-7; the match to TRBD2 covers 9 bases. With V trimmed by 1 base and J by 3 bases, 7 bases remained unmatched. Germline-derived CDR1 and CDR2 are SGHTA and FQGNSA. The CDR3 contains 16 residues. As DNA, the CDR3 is TGTGCCAGCAGCTTAGGCGGGGGGGCGGTGATCTACGAGCAGTACTTC. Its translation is CASSLGGGAVIYEQYF.

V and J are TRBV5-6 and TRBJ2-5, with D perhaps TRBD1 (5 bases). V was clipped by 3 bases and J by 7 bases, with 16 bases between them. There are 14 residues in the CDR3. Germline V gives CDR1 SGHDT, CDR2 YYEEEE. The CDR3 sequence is CASSSAAGFGTQYF. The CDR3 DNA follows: TGTGCCAGCAGCTCAGCAGCAGGGTTTGGGACCCAGTACTTC.

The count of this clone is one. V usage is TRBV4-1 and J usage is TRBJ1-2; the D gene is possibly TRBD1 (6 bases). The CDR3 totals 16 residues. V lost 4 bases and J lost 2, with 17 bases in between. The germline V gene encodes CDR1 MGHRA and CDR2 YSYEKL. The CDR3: CASSLGGGATNYGYTF. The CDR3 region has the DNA TGCGCCAGCAGCCTAGGGGGAGGGGCAACCAACTATGGCTACACCTTC.

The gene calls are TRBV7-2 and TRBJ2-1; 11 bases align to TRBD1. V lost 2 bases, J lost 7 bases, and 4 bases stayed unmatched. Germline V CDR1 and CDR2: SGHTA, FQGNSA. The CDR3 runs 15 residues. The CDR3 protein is CASSLWDRGFNEQFF. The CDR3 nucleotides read TGTGCCAGCAGCTTATGGGACAGGGGGTTTAATGAGCAGTTCTTC. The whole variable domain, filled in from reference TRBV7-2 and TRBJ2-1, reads GAGVSQSPSNKVTEKGKDVELRCDPISGHTALYWYRQSLGQGLEFLIYFQGNSAPDKSGLPSDRFSAERTGGSVSTLTIQRTQQEDSAVYLCASSLWDRGFNEQFFGPGTRLTVL.

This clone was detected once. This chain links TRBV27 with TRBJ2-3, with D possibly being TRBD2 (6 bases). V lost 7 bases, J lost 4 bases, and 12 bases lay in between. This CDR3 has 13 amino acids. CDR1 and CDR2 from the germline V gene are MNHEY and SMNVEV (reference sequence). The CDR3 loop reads CASNGRTPDTQYF. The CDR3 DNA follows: TGTGCCAGCAACGGGAGAACTCCAGATACGCAGTATTTT.

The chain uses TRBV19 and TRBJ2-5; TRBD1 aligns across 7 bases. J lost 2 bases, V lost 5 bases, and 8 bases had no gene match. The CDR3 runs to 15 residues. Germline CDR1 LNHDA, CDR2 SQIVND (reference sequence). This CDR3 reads CASSAPGTEQETQYF. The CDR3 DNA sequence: TGTGCCAGTAGTGCGCCTGGGACAGAGCAAGAGACCCAGTACTTC.

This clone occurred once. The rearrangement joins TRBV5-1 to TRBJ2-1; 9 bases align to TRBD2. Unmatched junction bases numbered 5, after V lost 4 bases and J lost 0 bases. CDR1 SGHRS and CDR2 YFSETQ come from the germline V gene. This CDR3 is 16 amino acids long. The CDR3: CASSGRGGRSYNEQFF. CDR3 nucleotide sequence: TGCGCCAGCAGCGGGCGGGGGGGCCGCTCCTACAATGAGCAGTTCTTC.

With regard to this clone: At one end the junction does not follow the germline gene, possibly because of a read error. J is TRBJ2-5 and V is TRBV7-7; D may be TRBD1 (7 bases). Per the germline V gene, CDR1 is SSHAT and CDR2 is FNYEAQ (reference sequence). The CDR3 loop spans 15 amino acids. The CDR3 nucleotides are TGTGCTAGCAGCTTCGGGGCAGGGGGGAAAGAGACCCAGTACTTC. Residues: CASSFGAGGKETQYF.

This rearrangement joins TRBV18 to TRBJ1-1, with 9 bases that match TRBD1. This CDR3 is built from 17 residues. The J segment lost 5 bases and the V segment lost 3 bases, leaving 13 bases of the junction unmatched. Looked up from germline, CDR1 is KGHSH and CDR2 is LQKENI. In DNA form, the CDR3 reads TGTGCCAGCTCACCTAATCTACCGGGACAGGGAGGAACTGAAGCTTTCTTT. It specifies CASSPNLPGQGGTEAFF.

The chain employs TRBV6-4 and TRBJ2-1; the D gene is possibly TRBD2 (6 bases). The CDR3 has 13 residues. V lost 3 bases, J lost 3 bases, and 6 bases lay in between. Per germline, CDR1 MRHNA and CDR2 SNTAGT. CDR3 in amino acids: CASSETSYNEQFF. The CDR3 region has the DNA TGTGCCAGCAGTGAGACTAGCTACAATGAGCAGTTCTTC.

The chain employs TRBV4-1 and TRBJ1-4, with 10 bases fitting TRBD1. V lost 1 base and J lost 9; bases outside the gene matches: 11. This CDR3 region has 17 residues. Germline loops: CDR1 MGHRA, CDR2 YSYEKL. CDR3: CASSQGLLPGQGKKLFF. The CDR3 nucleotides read TGCGCCAGCAGCCAAGGTCTTTTGCCGGGACAGGGGAAAAAACTGTTTTTT.

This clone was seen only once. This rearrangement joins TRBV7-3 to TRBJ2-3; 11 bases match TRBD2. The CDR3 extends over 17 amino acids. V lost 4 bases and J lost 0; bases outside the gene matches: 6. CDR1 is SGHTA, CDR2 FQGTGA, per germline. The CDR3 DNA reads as TGTGCCAGCAGCTCCGCCCGACTAGCGGGAAGCACAGATACGCAGTATTTT. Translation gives CASSSARLAGSTDTQYF.

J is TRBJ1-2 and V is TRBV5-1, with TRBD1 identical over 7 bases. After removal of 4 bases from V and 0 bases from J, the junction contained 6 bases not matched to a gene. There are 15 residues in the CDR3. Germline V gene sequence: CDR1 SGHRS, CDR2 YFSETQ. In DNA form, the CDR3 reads TGCGCCAGCAGCGGGGGACAGACAACTAACTATGGCTACACCTTC. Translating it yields CASSGGQTTNYGYTF. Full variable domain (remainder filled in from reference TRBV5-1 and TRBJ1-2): KAGVTQTPRYLIKTRGQQVTLSCSPISGHRSVSWYQQTPGQGLQFLFEYFSETQRNKGNFPGRFSGRQFSNSRSEMNVSTLELGDSALYLCASSGGQTTNYGYTFGSGTRLTVV.

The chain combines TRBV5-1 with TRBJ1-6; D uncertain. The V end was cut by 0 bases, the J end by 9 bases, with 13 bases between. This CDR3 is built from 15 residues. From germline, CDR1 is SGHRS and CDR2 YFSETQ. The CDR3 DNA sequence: TGCGCCAGCAGCTTGGCAGGCGAGGGTGGTTCACCCCTCCACTTT. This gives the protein CASSLAGEGGSPLHF.

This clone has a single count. Here the CDR3 DNA reads TGTGCCAGCAGCGTAGGCAGGACTAGCGGGAGTTGGGTCGCCGGGGAGCTGTTTTTT. This encodes CASSVGRTSGSWVAGELFF. The V and J genes are TRBV9 and TRBJ2-2; the match to TRBD2 covers 13 bases. This CDR3 has 19 residues. Germline V gene data show CDR1 as SGDLS and CDR2 as YYNGEE. After removal of 0 bases from V and 6 bases from J, the junction contained 11 bases not matched to a gene.

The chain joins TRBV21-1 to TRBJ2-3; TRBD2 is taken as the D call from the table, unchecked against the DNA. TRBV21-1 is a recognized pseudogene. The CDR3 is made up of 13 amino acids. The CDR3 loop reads CPKLAGSTDTQYF. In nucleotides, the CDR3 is TGTCCGAAACTAGCGGGGAGCACAGATACGCAGTATTTT.

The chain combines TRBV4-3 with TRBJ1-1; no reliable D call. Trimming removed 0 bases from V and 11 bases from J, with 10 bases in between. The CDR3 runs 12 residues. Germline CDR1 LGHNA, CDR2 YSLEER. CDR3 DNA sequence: TGCGCCAGCAGCCAAGAAACCGGGAAGGCTTTCTTT. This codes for CASSQETGKAFF.

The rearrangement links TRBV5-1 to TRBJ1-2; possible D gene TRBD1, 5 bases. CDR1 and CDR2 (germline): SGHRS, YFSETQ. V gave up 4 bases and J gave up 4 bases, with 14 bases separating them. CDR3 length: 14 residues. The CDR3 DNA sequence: TGCGCCAGCAGCCTGGGGCTGCTCTCCTATGGCTACACCTTC. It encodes CASSLGLLSYGYTF.

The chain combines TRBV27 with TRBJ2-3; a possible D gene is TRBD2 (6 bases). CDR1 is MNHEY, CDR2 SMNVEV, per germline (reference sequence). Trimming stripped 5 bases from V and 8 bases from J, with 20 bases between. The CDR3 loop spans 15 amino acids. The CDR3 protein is CASSPRTRGGATQYF. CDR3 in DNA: TGTGCCAGCAGTCCCCGGACCCGGGGCGGGGCTACGCAGTATTTT.

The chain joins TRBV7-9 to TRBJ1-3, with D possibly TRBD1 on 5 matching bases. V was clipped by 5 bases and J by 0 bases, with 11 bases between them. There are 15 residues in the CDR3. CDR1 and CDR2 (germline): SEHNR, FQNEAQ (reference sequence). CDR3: CASSPTESSGNTIYF. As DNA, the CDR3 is TGTGCCAGCAGCCCGACAGAATCCTCTGGAAACACCATATATTTT.

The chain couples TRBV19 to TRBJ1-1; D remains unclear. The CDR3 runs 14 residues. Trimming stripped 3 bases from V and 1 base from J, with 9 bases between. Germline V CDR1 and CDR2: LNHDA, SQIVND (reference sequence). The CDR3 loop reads CASSITTENTEAFF. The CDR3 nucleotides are TGTGCCAGTAGTATCACCACAGAGAACACTGAAGCTTTCTTT.

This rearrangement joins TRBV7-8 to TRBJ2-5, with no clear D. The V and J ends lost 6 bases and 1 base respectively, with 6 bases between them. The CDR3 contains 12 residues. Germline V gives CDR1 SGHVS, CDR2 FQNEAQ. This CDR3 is CASSSVQETQYF. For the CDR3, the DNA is TGTGCCAGCAGTTCAGTCCAAGAGACCCAGTACTTC.

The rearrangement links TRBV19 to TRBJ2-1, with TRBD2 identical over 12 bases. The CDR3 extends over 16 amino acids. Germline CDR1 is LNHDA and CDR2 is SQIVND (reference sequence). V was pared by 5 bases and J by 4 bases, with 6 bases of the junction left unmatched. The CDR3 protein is CASSRLAGGRYNEQFF. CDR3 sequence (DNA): TGTGCCAGTAGTCGCCTAGCGGGGGGGCGGTACAATGAGCAGTTCTTC.

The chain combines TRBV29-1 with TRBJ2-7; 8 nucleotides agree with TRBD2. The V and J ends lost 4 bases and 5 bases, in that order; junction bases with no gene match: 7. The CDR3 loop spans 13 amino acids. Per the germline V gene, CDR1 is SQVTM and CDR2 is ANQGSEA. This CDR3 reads CSVVTPTSDEQYV. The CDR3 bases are TGCAGCGTTGTCACCCCGACTAGCGACGAGCAGTACGTC.

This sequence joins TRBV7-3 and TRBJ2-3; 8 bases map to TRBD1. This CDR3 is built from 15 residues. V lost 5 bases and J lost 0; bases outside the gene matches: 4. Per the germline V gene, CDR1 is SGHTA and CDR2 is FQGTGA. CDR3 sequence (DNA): TGTGCCAGCAGCCCCCAGGGGGCTAGCACAGATACGCAGTATTTT. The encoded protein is CASSPQGASTDTQYF.

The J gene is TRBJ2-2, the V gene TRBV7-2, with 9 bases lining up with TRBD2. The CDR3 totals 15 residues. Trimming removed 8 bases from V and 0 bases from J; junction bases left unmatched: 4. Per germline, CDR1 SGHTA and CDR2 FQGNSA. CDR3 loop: CASGSSGANTGELFF. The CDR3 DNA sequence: TGTGCCAGCGGATCTAGCGGGGCGAACACCGGGGAGCTGTTTTTT.

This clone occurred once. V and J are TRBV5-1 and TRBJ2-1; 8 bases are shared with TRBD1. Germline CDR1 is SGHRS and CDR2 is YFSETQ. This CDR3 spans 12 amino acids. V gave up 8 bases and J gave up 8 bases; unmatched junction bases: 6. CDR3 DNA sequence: TGCGCCAGTAGGACAGGGACCGATGAGCAGTTCTTC. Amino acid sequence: CASRTGTDEQFF.